Listed here is a single T cell receptor beta chain. The data derive from a study of blood T cells in healthy people across ages. A sample-barcoded 5' primer and a J-beta primer mix were used in a second PCR of roughly 7 to 12 cycles. TCRdb used MiXCR to reprocess the 5' RACE reads, holding one entry per CDR3 protein. The data show some 710,000 distinct CDR3 sequences, around 45% seen once. CDR1 SQVTM and CDR2 ANQGSEA come from the germline V gene. This CDR3 comprises 16 residues. The germline V and J ends were trimmed by 8 bases and 0 bases, with 20 bases remaining between them. The source is a man older than 75 in good health. Material for sequencing was blood. This rearrangement joins TRBV29-1 to TRBJ2-1; a possible D gene is TRBD2 (6 bases). The chain's CDR3 is CSLKRGRSVSYNEQFF. The DNA of the CDR3 is TGCAGCCTTAAAAGAGGGAGGTCGGTCTCCTACAATGAGCAGTTCTTC.